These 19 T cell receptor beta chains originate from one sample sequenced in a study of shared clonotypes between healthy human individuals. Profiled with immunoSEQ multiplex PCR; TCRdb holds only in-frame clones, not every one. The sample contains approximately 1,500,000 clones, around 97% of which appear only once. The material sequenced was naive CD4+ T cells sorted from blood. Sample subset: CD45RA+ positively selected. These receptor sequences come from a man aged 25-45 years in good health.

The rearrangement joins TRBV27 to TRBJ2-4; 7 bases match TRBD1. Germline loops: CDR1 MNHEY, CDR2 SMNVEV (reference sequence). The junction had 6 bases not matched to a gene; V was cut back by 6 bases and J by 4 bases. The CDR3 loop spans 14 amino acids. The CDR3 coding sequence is TGTGCCAGCAGCCGGGACAGCCCTAAAAACATTCAGTACTTC. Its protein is CASSRDSPKNIQYF.

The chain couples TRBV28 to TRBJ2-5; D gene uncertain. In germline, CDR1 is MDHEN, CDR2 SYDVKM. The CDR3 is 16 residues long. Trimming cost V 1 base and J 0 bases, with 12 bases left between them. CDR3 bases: TGTGCCAGCAGTTTATCCGCTCCGGCGTACCAAGAGACCCAGTACTTC. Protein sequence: CASSLSAPAYQETQYF.

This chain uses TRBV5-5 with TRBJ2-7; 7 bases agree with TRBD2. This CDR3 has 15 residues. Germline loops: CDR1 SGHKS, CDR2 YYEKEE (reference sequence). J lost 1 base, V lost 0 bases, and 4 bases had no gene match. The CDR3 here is CASSLGIGGSYEQYF. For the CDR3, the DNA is TGTGCCAGCAGCTTGGGAATCGGGGGGTCCTACGAGCAGTACTTC.

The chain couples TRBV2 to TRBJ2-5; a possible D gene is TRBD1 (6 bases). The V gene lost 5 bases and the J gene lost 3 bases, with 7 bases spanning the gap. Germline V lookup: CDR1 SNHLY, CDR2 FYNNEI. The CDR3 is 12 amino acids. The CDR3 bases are TGTGCCAGCAGTTCAGGGGAAGAGACCCAGTACTTC. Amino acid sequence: CASSSGEETQYF.

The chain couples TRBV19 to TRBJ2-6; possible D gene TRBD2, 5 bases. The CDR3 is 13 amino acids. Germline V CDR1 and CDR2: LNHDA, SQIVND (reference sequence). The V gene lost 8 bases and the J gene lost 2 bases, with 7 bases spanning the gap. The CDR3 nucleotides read TGTGCCAGTGAGGAGGCTGGGGCCAACGTCCTGACTTTC. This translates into CASEEAGANVLTF.

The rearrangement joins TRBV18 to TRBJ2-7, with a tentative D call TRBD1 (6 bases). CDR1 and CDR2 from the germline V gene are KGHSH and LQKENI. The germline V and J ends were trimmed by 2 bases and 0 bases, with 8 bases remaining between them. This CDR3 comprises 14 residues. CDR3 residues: CASSPEGGSYEQYF. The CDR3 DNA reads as TGTGCCAGCTCACCAGAAGGGGGCTCCTACGAGCAGTACTTC.

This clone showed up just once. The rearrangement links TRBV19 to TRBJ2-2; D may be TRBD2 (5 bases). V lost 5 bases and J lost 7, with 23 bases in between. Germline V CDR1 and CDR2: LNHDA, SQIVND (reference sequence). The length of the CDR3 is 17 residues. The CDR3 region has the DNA TGTGCCAGTAGTTCCCTTGCTGTTTCCCCCCGGGGCGGGGAGCTGTTTTTT. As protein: CASSSLAVSPRGGELFF.

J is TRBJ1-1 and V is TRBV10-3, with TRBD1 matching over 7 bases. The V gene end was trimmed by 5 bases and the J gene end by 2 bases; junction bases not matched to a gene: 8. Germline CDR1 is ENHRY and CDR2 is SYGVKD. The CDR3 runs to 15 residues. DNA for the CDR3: TGTGCCATCAGTATCCTACAGGGGTTAAACACTGAAGCTTTCTTT. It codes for CAISILQGLNTEAFF.

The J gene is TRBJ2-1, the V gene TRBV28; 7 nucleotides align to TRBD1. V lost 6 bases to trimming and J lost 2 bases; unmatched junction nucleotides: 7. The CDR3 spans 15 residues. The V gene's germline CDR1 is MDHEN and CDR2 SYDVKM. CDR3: CASRTQGRAYNEQFF. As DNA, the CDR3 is TGTGCCAGCAGGACACAGGGGCGAGCCTACAATGAGCAGTTCTTC.

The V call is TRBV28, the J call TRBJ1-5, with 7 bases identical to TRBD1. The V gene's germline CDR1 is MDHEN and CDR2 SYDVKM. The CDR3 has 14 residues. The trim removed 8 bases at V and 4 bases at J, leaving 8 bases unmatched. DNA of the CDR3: TGTGCCAGCGGCCAAGGGACAGTAAATCAGCCCCAGCATTTT. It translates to CASGQGTVNQPQHF.

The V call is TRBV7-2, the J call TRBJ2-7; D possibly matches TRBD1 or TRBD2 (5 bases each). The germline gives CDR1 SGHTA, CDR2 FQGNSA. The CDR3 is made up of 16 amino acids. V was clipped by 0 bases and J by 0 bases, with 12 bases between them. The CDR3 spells CASSLAGTQSSYEQYF. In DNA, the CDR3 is TGTGCCAGCAGCTTAGCCGGGACCCAGAGCTCCTACGAGCAGTACTTC.

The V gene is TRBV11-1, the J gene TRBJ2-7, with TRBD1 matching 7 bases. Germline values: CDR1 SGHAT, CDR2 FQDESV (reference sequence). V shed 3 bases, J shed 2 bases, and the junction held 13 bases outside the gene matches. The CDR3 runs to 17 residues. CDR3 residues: CASSFPFGGQAPYEQYF. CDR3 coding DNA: TGTGCCAGCAGCTTCCCTTTCGGCGGACAGGCCCCCTACGAGCAGTACTTC.

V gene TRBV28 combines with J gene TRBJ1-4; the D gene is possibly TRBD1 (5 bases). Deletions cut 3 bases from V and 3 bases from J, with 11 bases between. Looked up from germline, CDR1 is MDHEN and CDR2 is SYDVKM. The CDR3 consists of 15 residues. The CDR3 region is CASSLVGAANEKLFF. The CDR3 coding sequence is TGTGCCAGCAGTTTGGTAGGGGCAGCTAATGAAAAACTGTTTTTT.

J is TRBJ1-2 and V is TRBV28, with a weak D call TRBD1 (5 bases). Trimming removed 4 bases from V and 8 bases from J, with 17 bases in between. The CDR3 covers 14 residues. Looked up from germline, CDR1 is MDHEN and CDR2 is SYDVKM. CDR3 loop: CASSSSGGISGYTF. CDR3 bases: TGTGCCAGCAGTTCCTCTGGGGGGATCTCAGGCTACACCTTC.

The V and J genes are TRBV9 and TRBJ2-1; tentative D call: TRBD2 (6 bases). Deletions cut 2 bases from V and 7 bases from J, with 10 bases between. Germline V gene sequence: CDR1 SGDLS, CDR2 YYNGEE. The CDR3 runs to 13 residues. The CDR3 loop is CASSVLALNEQFF. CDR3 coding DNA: TGTGCCAGCAGCGTCCTAGCGCTGAATGAGCAGTTCTTC.

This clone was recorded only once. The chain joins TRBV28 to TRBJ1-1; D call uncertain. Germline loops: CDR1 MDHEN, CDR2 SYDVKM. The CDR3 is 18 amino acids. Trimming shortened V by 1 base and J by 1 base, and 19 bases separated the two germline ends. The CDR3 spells CASSLSPPRTGGNTEAFF. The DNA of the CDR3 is TGTGCCAGCAGTTTATCCCCACCGCGCACCGGAGGGAACACTGAAGCTTTCTTT.

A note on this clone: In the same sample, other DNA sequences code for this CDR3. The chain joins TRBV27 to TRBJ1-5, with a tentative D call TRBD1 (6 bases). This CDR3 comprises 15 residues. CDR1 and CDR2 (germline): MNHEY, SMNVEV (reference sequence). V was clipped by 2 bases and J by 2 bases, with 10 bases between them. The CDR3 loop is CASSLGSGGNQPQHF. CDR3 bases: TGTGCCAGCAGTTTAGGATCAGGGGGCAATCAGCCCCAGCATTTT.

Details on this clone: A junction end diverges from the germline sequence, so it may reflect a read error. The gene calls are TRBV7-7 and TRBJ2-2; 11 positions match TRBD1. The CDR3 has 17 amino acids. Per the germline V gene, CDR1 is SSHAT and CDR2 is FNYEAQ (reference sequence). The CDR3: CASSLGTGGTDTGELFF. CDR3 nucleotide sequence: TGTGCTAGCAGCCTTGGGACAGGGGGTACGGACACCGGGGAGCTGTTTTTT.

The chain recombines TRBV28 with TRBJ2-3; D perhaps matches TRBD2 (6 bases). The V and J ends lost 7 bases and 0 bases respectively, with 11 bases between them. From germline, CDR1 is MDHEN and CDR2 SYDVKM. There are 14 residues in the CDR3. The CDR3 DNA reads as TGTGCCAGCAAGATGGAGGGAAGCACAGATACGCAGTATTTT. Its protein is CASKMEGSTDTQYF.